The T cell receptor beta chain described here comes from a study of OX40 agonist ivuxolimab in advanced cancers. Study-wide points: The CD4+ and CD8+ T cells in the blood had expanded clonally by week 6 at 0.1 to 3.0 mg/kg. Low normalized clonal expansion also occurred in some nonresponding patients. Among the least clonally expanded were partial responders at 0.1-3.0 mg/kg.

This clone was picked up a small number of times. The antigen is not known. CDR1 and CDR2 (germline): WNHNN, SYGVQD (reference sequence). V was clipped by 2 bases and J by 6 bases; unmatched bases: 5. The CDR3 length is 14 residues. Excluded were patients having autoimmune disease history or systemic immunosuppression. Sequencing used immunoSEQ multiplex PCR; TCRdb keeps in-frame clones, though not all of them. The sample consists of 39,000 or so clones, around nine tenths of them appearing once. This clonotype was obtained from an adult with an advanced solid tumor such as melanoma, head and neck, liver or kidney cancer. The V call is TRBV10-1, the J call TRBJ2-7; TRBD1 agrees at 9 bases. Sequenced material: CD4+ or CD8+ T cells sorted from blood, taken in a trial of the OX40 agonist ivuxolimab. CDR3 region: CASSEQGQGGEQYF. CDR3 sequence (DNA): TGCGCCAGCAGTGAGCAGGGACAGGGAGGCGAGCAGTACTTC.